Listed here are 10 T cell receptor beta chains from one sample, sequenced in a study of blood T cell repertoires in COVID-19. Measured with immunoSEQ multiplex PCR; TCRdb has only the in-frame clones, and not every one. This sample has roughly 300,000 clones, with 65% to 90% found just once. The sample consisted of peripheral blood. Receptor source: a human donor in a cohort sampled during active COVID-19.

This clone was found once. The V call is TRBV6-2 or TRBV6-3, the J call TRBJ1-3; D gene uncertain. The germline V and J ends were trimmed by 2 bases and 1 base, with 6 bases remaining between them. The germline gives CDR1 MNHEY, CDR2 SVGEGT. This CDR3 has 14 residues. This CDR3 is CASSYRRSGNTIYF. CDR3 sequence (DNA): TGTGCCAGCAGTTACCGCCGGTCTGGAAACACCATATATTTT.

The CDR3 region is CASTTGAPSYEQYF. Written as DNA, the CDR3 is TGCGCCAGCACCACAGGGGCCCCCTCCTACGAGCAGTACTTC. The V and J genes are TRBV10-2 and TRBJ2-7, with 7 positions matching TRBD1. This CDR3 contains 14 residues. CDR1 and CDR2 (germline): WSHSY, SAAADI. The V gene end was trimmed by 7 bases and the J gene end by 0 bases; junction bases not matched to a gene: 6.

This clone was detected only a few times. CDR3 amino acids: CASSWFSWDSYYGYTF. In DNA, the CDR3 is TGTGCCAGCAGCTGGTTTTCGTGGGACAGCTATTATGGCTACACCTTC. The chain couples TRBV11-3 to TRBJ1-2; 7 bases are shared with TRBD1. The V and J ends lost 4 bases and 5 bases, in that order; junction bases with no gene match: 13. Looked up from germline, CDR1 is SGHNT and CDR2 is YENEEA. The CDR3 runs to 16 residues.

This CDR3 reads CAWKQAGGSGNTIYF. The CDR3 region has the DNA TGTGCCTGGAAGCAGGCAGGGGGTTCTGGAAACACCATATATTTT. This rearrangement joins TRBV30 to TRBJ1-3, with TRBD1 matching 7 bases. The V gene end was trimmed by 4 bases and the J gene end by 1 base; junction bases not matched to a gene: 7. Germline V lookup: CDR1 GTSNPN, CDR2 SVGIG (reference sequence). The CDR3 covers 15 residues.

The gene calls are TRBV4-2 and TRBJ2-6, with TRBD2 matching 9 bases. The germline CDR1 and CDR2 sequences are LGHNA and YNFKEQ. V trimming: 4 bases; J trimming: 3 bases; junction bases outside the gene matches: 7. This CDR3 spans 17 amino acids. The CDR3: CASSPAGGPFGANVLTF. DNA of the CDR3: TGTGCCAGCAGCCCCGCGGGGGGGCCGTTTGGGGCCAACGTCCTGACTTTC.

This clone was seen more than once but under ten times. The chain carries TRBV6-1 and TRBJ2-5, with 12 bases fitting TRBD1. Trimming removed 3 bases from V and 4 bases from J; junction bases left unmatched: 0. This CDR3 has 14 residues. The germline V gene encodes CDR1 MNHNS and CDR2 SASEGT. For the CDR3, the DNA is TGTGCCAGCAGTGAGGGACAGGGGGCAGAGACCCAGTACTTC. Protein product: CASSEGQGAETQYF.

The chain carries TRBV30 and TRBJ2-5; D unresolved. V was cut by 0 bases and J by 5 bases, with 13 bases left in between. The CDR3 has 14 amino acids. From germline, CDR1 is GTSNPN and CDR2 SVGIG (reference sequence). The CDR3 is CAWSVANQRETQYF. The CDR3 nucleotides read TGTGCCTGGAGTGTCGCAAATCAACGGGAGACCCAGTACTTC.

The CDR3, as DNA: TGTGCCAGCCCTCTAGTCCCCGGGGCTGAAGCTTTCTTT. This encodes CASPLVPGAEAFF. This chain joins TRBV6-7 and TRBJ1-1; no definite D call. TRBV6-7 is treated as an ORF (open reading frame) with a function not yet certain. The ends were cut back, 8 bases at V and 6 bases at J, with 16 bases in the middle. The CDR3 length is 13 residues.

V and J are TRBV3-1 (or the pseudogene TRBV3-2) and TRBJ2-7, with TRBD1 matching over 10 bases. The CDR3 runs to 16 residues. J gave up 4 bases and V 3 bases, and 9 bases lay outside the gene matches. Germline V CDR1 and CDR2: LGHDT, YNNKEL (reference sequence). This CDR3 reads CASSHGGTGAQYEQYF. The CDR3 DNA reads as TGTGCCAGCAGCCACGGCGGGACAGGGGCCCAATACGAGCAGTACTTC.

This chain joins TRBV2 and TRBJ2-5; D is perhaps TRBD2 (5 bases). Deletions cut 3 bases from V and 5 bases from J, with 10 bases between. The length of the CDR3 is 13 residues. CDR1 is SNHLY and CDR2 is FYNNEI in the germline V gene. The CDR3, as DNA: TGTGCCAGCAGTGACATACGCGGGGAGACCCAGTACTTC. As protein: CASSDIRGETQYF.